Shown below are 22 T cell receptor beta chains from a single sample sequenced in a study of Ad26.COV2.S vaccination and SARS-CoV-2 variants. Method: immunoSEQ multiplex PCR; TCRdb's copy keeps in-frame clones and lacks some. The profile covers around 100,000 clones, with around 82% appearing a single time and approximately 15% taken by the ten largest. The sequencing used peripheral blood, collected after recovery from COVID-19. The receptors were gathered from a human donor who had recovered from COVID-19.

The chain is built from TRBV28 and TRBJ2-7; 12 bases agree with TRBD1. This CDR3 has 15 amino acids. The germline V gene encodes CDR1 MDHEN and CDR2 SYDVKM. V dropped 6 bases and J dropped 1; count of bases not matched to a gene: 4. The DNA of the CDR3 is TGTGCCAGCAGATGGGGACAGGGGGCTTCCTACGAGCAGTACTTC. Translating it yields CASRWGQGASYEQYF. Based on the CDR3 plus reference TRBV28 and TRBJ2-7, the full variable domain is DVKVTQSSRYLVKRTGEKVFLECVQDMDHENMFWYRQDPGLGLRLIYFSYDVKMKEKGDIPEGYSVSREKKERFSLILESASTNQTSMYLCASRWGQGASYEQYFGPGTRLTVT.

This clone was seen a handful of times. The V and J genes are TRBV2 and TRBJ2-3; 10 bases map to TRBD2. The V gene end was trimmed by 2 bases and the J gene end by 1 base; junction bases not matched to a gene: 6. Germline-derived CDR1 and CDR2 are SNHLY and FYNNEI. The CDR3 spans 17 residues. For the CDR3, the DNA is TGTGCCAGCAGTGAACCAACTAGCGGGGACCGCACAGATACGCAGTATTTT. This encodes CASSEPTSGDRTDTQYF.

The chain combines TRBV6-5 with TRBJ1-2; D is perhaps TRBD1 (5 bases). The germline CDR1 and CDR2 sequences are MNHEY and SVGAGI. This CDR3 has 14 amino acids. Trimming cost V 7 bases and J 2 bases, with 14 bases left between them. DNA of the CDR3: TGTGCCAGCACCAAGGGAGGGACCAACTATGGCTACACCTTC. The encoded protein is CASTKGGTNYGYTF.

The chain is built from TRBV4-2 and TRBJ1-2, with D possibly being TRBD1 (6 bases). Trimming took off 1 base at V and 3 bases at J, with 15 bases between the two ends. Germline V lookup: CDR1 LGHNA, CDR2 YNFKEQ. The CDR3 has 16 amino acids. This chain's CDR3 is CASSQVEEAGDYGYTF. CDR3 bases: TGTGCCAGCAGCCAAGTTGAAGAGGCAGGGGACTATGGCTACACCTTC.

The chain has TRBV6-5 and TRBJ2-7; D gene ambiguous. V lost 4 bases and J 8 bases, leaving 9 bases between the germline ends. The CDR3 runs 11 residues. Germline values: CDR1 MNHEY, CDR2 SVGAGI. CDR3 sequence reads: CASSFGLKQYF. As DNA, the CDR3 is TGTGCCAGCAGTTTTGGTCTCAAGCAGTACTTC.

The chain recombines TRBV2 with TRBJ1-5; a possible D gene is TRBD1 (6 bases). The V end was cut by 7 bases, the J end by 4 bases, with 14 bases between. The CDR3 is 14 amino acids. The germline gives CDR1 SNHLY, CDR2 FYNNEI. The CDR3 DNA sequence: TGTGCCAGCACCAAGGGGGAGGGGAATCAGCCCCAGCATTTT. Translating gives CASTKGEGNQPQHF.

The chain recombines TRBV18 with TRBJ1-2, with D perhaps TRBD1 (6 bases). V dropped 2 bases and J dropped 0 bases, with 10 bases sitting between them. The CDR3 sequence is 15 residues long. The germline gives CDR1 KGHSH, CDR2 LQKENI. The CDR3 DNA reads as TGTGCCAGCTCACCAGGGGGCAGTTCTAACTATGGCTACACCTTC. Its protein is CASSPGGSSNYGYTF.

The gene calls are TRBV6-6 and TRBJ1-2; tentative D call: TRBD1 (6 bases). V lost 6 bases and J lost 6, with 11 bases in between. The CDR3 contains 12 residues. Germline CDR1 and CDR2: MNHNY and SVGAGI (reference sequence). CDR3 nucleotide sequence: TGTGCCAGCAGCCCAACAGGGAATGGCTACACCTTC. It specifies CASSPTGNGYTF.

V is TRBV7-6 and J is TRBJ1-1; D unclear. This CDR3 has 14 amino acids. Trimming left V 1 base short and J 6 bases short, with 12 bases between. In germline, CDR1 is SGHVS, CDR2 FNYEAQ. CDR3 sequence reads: CASSLDGQSAEAFF. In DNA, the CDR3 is TGTGCCAGCAGCTTAGATGGTCAGTCCGCTGAAGCTTTCTTT.

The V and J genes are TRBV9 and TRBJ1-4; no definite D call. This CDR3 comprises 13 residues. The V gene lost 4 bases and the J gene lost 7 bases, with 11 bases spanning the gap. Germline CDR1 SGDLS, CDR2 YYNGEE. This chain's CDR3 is CASSTGSAEKLFF. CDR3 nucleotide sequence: TGTGCCAGCAGCACCGGGTCAGCTGAAAAACTGTTTTTT.

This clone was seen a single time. The CDR3 reads CASSPGGGRLHEQYF. CDR3 bases: TGTGCCAGCTCACCGGGGGGGGGCCGTCTCCACGAGCAGTACTTC. This chain connects TRBV18 to TRBJ2-7, with a possible D match to TRBD2 (7 bases). This CDR3 has 15 amino acids. Germline V gene sequence: CDR1 KGHSH, CDR2 LQKENI. The V end was cut by 3 bases, the J end by 5 bases, with 17 bases between.

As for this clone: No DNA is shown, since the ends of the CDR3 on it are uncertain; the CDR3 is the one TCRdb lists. The CDR3 protein is CASSSSKDGTYEQYF. The J gene is TRBJ2-7, the V gene TRBV28. CDR1 and CDR2 from the germline V gene are MDHEN and SYDVKM. The CDR3 is made up of 15 amino acids, end residues included.

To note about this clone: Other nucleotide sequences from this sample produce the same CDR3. The CDR3 protein is CAWSGDRGGTGELFF. The CDR3 DNA reads TGTGCCTGGAGTGGGGACAGGGGTGGGACCGGGGAGCTGTTTTTT. This rearrangement joins TRBV30 to TRBJ2-2, with 10 bases aligning to TRBD1. The CDR3 contains 15 residues. The germline V gene has CDR1 GTSNPN and CDR2 SVGIG (reference sequence). V shed 1 base, J shed 5 bases, and the junction held 4 bases outside the gene matches.

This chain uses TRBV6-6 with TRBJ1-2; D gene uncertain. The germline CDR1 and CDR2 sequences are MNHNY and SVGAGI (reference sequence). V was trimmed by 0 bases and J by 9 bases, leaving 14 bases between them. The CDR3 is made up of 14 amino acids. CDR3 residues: CASSYSTGKFSYTF. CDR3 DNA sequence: TGTGCCAGCAGTTACTCGACCGGGAAGTTCAGCTACACCTTC.

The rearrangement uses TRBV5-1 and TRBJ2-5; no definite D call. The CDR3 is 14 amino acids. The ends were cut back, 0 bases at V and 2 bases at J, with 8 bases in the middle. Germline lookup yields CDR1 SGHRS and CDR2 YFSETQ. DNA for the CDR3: TGCGCCAGCAGCTTGGAGGGCGATCAAGAGACCCAGTACTTC. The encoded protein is CASSLEGDQETQYF.

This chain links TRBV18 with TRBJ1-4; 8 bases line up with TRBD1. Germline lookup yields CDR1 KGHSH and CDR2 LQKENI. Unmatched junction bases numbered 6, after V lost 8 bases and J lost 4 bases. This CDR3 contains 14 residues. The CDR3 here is CASATGDLNEKLFF. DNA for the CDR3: TGTGCCAGCGCGACAGGGGACCTTAATGAAAAACTGTTTTTT.

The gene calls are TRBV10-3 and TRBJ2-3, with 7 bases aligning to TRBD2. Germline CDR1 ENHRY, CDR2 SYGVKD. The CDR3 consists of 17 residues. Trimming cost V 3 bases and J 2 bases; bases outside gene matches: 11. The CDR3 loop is CAISDYVNGGSTDTQYF. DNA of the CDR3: TGTGCCATCAGTGATTACGTGAACGGGGGGTCCACAGATACGCAGTATTTT.

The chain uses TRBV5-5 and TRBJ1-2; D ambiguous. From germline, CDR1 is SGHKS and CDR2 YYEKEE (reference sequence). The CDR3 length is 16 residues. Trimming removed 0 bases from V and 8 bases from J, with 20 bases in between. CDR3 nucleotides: TGTGCCAGCAGCTTGGACAGAATTGGGCCAGTATCCGGCTACACCTTC. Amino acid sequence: CASSLDRIGPVSGYTF.

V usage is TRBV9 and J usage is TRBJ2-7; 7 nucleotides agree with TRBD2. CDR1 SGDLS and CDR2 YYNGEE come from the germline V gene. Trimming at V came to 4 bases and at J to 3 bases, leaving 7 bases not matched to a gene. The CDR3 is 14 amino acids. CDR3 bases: TGTGCCAGCAGCCCAAGACTAGCCCGCTACGAGCAGTACTTC. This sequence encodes CASSPRLARYEQYF.

The DNA for the CDR3 is TGTGCCAGCAGTACGACGGAGAACACTGAAGCTTTCTTT. Translating gives CASSTTENTEAFF. This chain connects TRBV7-9 to TRBJ1-1, with D unresolved. There are 13 residues in the CDR3. Between the trimmed V and J ends, which lost 6 bases and 1 base, there was a span of 9 bases. The germline V gene has CDR1 SEHNR and CDR2 FQNEAQ (reference sequence).

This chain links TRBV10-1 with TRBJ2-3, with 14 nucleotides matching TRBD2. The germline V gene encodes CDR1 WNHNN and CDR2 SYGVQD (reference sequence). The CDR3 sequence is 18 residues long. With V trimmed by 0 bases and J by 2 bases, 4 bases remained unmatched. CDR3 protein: CASSESGLAGGNTDTQYF. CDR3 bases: TGCGCCAGCAGTGAGTCTGGACTAGCGGGGGGCAACACAGATACGCAGTATTTT.

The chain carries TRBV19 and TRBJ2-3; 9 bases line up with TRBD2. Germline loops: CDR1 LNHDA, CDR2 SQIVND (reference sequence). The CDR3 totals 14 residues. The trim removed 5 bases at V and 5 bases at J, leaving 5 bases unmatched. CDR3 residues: CASSRAGGQDTQYF. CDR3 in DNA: TGTGCCAGTAGTCGCGCGGGGGGGCAAGATACGCAGTATTTT. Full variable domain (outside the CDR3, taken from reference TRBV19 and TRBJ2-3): DGGITQSPKYLFRKEGQNVTLSCEQNLNHDAMYWYRQDPGQGLRLIYYSQIVNDFQKGDIAEGYSVSREKKESFPLTVTSAQKNPTAFYLCASSRAGGQDTQYFGPGTRLTVL.